This TCR beta chain was recovered during a study of T cells expressing NK-cell markers. Background on the study: Most of the eight sequenced donors tested HCMV-seropositive; one tested seronegative.

Study results and limitations: Whether the expanded NKG2C+ T cell clones recognized HCMV remained unclear.

As for this clonotype: No antigen is known for it.

Germline V gene sequence: CDR1 MNHNS, CDR2 SASEGT. CDR3 size: 13 residues. TCRdb reprocessed the 5' RACE reads, keeping one entry per CDR3 protein, no DNA. This sample's table has some 110,000 distinct CDR3 sequences. The TCR originated in a woman between 18 and 70 years old in good health. The sample consisted of blood T cells: a sorted CD56 or NKG2C T cell subset, CD4+ or CD8+ T cells, or bulk PBMC T cells (not recorded which). The chain has TRBV6-1 and TRBJ2-5; no DNA is available, so the TRBD1 call from TCRdb remains unchecked. CDR3: CASSPRGQARPYF.